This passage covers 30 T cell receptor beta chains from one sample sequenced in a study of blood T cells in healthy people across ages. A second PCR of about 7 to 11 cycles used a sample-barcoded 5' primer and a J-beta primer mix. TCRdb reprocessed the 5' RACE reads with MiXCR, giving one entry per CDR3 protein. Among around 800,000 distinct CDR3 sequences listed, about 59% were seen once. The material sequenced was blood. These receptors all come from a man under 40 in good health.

Here the CDR3 reads CASSLDHNEVETQYF. Written as DNA, the CDR3 is TGTGCCAGCAGCTTAGATCATAACGAGGTAGAGACCCAGTACTTC. The V call is TRBV11-2, the J call TRBJ2-5; no clear D gene. The V end was cut by 0 bases, the J end by 4 bases, with 12 bases between. This CDR3 has 15 amino acids. Germline lookup yields CDR1 SGHAT and CDR2 FQNNGV.

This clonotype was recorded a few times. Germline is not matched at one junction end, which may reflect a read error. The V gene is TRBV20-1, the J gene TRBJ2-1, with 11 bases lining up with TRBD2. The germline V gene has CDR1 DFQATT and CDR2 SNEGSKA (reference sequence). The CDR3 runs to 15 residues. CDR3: CSARLAGHSGNEQFF. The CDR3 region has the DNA TGTAGTGCTAGACTAGCGGGGCACTCCGGTAATGAGCAGTTCTTC.

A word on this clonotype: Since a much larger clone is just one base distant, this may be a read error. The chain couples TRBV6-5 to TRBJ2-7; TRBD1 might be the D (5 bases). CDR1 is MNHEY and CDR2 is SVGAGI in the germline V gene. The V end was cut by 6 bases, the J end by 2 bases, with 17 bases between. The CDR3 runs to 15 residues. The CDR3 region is CASSAVDSDTYEQYF. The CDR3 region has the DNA TGTGCCAGCAGCGCCGTCGACAGTGACACCTACGAGCAGTACTTC.

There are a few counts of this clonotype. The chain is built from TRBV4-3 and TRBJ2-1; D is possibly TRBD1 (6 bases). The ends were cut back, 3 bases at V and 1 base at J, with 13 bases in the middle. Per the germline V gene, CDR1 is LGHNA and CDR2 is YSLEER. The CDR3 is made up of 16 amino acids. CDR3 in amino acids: CASSHLDRTSYNEQFF. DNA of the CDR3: TGCGCCAGCAGCCATCTCGACAGGACTTCCTACAATGAGCAGTTCTTC.

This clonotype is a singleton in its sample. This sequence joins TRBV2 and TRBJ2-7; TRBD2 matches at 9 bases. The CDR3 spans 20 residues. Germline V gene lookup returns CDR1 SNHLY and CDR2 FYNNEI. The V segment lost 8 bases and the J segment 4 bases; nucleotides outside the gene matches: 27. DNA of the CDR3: TGTGCCAGCGGAGAGGCTCGTCTCCAACAGCCGGGACTAGCCACATACGAGCAGTACTTC. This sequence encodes CASGEARLQQPGLATYEQYF.

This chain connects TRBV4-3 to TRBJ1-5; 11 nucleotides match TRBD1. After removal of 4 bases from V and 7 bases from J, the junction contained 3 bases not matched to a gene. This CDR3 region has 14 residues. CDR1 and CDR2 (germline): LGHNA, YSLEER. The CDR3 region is CASSRDRGGQPQHF. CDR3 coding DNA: TGCGCCAGCAGCCGGGACAGGGGGGGCCAGCCCCAGCATTTT.

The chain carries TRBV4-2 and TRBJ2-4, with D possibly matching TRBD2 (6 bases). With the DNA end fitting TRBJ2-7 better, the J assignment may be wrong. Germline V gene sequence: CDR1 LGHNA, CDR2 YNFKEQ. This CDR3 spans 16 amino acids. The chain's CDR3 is CASSQDVRDRWYEQYF. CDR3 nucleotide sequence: TGTGCCAGCAGCCAAGACGTGCGGGACCGATGGTACGAGCAGTACTTC.

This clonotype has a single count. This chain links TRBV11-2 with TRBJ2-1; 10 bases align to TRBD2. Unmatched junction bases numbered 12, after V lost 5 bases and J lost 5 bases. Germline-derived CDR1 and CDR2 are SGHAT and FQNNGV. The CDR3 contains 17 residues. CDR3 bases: TGTGCCAGCAGCCCAGTAGGTCTAGCGGGGGCCGACAATGAGCAGTTCTTC. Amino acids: CASSPVGLAGADNEQFF.

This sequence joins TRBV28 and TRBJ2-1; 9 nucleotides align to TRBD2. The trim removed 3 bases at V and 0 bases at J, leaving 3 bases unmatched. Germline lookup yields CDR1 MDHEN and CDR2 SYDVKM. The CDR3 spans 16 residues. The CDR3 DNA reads TGTGCCAGCAGTTTCGGACTAGCGAACTCCTACAATGAGCAGTTCTTC. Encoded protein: CASSFGLANSYNEQFF.

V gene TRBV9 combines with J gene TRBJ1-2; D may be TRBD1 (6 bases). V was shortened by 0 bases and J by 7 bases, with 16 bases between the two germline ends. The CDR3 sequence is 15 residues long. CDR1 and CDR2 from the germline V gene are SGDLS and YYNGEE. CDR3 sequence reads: CASSVDGRGMGGYTF. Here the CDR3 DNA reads TGTGCCAGCAGCGTAGATGGCAGGGGAATGGGTGGCTACACCTTC.

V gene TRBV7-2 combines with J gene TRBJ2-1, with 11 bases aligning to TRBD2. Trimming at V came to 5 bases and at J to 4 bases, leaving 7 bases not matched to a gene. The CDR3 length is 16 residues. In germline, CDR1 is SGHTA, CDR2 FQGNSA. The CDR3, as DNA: TGTGCCAGCAGCATAGGGACTAGCGGACTATACAATGAGCAGTTCTTC. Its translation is CASSIGTSGLYNEQFF.

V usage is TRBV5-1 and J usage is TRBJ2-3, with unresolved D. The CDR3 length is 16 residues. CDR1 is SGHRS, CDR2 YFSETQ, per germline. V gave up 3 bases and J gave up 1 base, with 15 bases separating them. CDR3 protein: CASSSELSRRTDTQYF. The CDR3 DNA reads TGCGCCAGCAGCTCCGAACTTAGCCGACGCACAGATACGCAGTATTTT.

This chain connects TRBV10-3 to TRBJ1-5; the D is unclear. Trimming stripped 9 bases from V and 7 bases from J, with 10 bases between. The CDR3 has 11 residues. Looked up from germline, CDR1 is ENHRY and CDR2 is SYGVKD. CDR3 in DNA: TGTGCCATAATAATAGGGCAGCCCCAGCATTTT. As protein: CAIIIGQPQHF.

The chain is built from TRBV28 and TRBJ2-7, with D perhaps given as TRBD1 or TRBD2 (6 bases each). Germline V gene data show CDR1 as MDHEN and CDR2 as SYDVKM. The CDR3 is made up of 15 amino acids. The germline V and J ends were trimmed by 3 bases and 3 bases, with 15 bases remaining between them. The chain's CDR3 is CASSLGGLVGYEQYF. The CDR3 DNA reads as TGTGCCAGCAGTTTGGGGGGCCTAGTCGGCTACGAGCAGTACTTC.

CDR3 nucleotides: TGTGCCAGCAGTCCACTAGCGGCTGGCTCCGAGCAGTACTTC. Amino acid sequence: CASSPLAAGSEQYF. This sequence joins TRBV7-2 and TRBJ2-5; 8 bases line up with TRBD2. The end of the DNA is better explained by TRBJ2-7, so the J call may be wrong. This CDR3 contains 14 residues. Germline CDR1 and CDR2: SGHTA and FQGNSA.

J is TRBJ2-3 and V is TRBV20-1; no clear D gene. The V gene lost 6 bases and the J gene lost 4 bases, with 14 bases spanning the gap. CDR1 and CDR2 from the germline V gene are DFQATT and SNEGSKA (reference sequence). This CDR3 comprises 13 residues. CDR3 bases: TGCAGTGCCAATGATAGCCCAGCAGATACGCAGTATTTT. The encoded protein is CSANDSPADTQYF.

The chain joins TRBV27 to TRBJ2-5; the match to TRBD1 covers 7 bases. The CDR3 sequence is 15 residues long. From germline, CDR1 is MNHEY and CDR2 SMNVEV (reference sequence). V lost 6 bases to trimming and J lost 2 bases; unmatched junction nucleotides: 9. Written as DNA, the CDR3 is TGTGCCAGCAGCCCTGACAGGGAAAATCAAGAGACCCAGTACTTC. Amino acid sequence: CASSPDRENQETQYF.

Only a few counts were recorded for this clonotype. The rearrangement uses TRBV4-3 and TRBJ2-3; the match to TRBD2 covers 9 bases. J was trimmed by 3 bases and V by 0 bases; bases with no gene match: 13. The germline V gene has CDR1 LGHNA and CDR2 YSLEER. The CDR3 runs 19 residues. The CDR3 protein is CASSQDIPPTSGLTDTQYF. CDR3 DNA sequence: TGCGCCAGCAGCCAAGATATCCCCCCGACTAGCGGTTTGACAGATACGCAGTATTTT.

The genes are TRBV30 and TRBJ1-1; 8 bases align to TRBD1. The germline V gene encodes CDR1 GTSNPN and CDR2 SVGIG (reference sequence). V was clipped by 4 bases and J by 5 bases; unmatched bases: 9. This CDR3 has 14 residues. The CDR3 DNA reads TGTGCCTGGACCTTTGACAGGGGTAAGACTGAAGCTTTCTTT. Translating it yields CAWTFDRGKTEAFF.

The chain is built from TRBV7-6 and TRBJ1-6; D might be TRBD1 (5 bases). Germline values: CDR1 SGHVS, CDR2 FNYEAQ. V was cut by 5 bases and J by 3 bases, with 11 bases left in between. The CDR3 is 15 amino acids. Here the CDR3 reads CASSSGTFYNSPLHF. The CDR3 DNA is TGTGCCAGCAGCAGCGGGACCTTCTATAATTCACCCCTCCACTTT.

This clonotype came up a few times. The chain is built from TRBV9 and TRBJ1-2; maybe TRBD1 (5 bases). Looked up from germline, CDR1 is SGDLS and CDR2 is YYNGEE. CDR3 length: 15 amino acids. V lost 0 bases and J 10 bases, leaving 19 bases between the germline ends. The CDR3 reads CASSVDPGPRRDYTF. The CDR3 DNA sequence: TGTGCCAGCAGCGTAGATCCGGGACCCCGCAGAGACTACACCTTC. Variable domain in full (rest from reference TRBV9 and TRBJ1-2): DSGVTQTPKHLITATGQRVTLRCSPRSGDLSVYWYQQSLDQGLQFLIQYYNGEERAKGNILERFSAQQFPDLHSELNLSSLELGDSALYFCASSVDPGPRRDYTFGSGTRLTVV.

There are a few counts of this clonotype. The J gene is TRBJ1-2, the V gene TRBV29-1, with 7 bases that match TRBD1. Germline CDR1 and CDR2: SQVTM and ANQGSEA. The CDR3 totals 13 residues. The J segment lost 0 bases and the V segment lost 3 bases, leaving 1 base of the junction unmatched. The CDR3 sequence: CSVDDRANYGYTF. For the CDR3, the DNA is TGCAGCGTTGACGACAGGGCTAACTATGGCTACACCTTC.

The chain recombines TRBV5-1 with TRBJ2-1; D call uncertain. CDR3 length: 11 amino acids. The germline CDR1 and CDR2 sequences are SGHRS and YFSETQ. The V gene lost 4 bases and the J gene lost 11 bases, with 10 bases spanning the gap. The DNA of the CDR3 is TGCGCCAGCAGCCTCGACCAGAAGCAGTTCTTC. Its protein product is CASSLDQKQFF.

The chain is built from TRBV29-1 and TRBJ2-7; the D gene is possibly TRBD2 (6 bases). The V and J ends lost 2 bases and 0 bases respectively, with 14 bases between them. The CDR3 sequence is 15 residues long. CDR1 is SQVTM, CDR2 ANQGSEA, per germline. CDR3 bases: TGCAGCGTTGAACGGGAGCTAGGGAACTCCTACGAGCAGTACTTC. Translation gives CSVERELGNSYEQYF.

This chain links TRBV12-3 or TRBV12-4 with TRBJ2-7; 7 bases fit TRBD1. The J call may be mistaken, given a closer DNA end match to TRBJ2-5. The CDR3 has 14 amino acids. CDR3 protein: CASSQDRVGKTQYF. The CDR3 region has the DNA TGTGCCAGCAGTCAAGACAGGGTTGGGAAGACCCAGTACTTC.

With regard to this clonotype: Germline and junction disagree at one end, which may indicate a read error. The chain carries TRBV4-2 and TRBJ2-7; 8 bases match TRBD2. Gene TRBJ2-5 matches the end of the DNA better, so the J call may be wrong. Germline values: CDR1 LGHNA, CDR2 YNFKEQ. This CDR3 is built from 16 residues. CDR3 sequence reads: CVSSQKAGEKGETQYF. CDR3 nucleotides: TGTGTCAGCAGCCAAAAAGCGGGGGAGAAGGGAGAGACCCAGTACTTC.

Here the CDR3 DNA reads TGCAGTGCTAGAGATGACTACAGGCCGAACACCGGGGAGCTGTTTTTT. Its protein is CSARDDYRPNTGELFF. The chain uses TRBV20-1 and TRBJ2-2, with D perhaps matching TRBD1 or TRBD2 (5 bases each). The CDR3 is 16 residues long. Trimming cost V 0 bases and J 0 bases, with 11 bases left between them. Germline CDR1 reads DFQATT; CDR2 reads SNEGSKA (reference sequence).

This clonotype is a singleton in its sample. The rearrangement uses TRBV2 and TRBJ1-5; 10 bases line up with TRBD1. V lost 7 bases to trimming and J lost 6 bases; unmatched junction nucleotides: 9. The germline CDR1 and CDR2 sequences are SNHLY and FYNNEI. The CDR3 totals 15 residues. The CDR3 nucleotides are TGTGCCAGCACTCTAGACAGGGGGCGAAGTCAGCCCCAGCATTTT. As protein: CASTLDRGRSQPQHF.

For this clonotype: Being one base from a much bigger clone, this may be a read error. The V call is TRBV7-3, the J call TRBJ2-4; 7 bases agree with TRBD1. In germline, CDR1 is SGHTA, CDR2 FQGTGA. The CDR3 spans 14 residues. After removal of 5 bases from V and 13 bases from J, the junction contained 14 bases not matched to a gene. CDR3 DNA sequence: TGTGCCAGCAGCCAAGGGACAGCCTACAATGAGCAGTACTTC. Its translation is CASSQGTAYNEQYF.

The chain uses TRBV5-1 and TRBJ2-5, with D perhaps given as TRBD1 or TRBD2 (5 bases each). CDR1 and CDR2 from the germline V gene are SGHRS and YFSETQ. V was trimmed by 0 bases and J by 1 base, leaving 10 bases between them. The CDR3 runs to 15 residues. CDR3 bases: TGCGCCAGCAGCTTGGAAGGGACGACCCAAGAGACCCAGTACTTC. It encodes CASSLEGTTQETQYF.